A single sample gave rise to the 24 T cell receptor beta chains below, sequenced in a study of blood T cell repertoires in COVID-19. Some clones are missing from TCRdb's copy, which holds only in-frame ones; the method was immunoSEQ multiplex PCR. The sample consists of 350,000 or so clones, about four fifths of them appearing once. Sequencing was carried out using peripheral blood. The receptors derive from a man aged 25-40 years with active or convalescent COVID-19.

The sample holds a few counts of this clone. CDR3 residues: CASSVAVAGAYNEQFF. CDR3 coding DNA: TGTGCCAGCAGCGTAGCAGTAGCGGGAGCCTACAATGAGCAGTTCTTC. The chain combines TRBV9 with TRBJ2-1, with 9 bases that match TRBD2. V trimming: 0 bases; J trimming: 2 bases; junction bases outside the gene matches: 3. This CDR3 comprises 16 residues. CDR1 is SGDLS, CDR2 YYNGEE, per germline.

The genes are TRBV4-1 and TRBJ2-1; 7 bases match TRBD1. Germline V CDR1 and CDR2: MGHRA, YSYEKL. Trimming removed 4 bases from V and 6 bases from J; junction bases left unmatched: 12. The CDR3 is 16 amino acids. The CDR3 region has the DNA TGCGCCAGCAGCCTACCCGTGGGCAGGGGGAGCAATGAGCAGTTCTTC. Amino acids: CASSLPVGRGSNEQFF.

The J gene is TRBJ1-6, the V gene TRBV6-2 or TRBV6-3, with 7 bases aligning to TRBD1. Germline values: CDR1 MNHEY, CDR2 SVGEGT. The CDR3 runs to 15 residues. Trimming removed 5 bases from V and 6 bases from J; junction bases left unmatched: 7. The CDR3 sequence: CASSPLRGSNSPLHF. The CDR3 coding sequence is TGTGCCAGCAGTCCCCTCAGGGGGAGTAATTCACCCCTCCACTTT.

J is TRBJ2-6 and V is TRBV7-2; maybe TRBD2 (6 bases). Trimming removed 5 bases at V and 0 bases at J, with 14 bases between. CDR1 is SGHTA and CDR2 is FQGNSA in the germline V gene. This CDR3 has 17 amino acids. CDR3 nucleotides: TGTGCCAGCAGCCTCGGGACTCCTGTCTCTGGGGCCAACGTCCTGACTTTC. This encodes CASSLGTPVSGANVLTF.

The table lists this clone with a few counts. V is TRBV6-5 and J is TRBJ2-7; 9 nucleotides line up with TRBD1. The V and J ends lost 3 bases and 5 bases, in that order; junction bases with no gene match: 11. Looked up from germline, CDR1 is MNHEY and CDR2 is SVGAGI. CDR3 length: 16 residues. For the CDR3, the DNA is TGTGCCAGCAGTTATTCGCGCACAGGGGGCGGGAACGAGCAGTACTTC. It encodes CASSYSRTGGGNEQYF.

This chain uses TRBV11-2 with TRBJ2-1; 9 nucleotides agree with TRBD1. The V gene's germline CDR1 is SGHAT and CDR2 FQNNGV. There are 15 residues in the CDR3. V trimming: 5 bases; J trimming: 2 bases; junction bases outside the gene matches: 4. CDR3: CASSRDRGTYNEQFF. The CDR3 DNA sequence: TGTGCCAGCAGCCGAGACAGGGGGACCTACAATGAGCAGTTCTTC.

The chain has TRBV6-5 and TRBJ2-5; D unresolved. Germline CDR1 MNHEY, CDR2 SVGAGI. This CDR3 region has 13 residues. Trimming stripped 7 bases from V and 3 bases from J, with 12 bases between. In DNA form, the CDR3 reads TGTGCCAGCAACCGGGTCCACAAAGAGACCCAGTACTTC. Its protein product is CASNRVHKETQYF.

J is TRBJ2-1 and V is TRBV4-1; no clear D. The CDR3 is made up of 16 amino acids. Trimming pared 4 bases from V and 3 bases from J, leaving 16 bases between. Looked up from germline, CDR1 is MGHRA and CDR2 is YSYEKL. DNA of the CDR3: TGCGCCAGCAGCCGGTCCCCTCTCGGCGGCTACAATGAGCAGTTCTTC. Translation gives CASSRSPLGGYNEQFF.

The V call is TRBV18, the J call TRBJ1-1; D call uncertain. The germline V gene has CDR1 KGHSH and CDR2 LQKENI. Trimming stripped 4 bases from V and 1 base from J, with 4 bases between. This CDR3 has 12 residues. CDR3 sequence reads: CASSQQNTEAFF. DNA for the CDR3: TGTGCCAGCTCACAGCAGAACACTGAAGCTTTCTTT.

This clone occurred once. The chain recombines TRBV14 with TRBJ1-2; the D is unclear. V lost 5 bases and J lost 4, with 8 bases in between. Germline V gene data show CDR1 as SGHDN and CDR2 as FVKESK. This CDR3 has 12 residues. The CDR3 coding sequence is TGTGCCAGCAGCTCCCGGTCCTATGGCTACACCTTC. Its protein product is CASSSRSYGYTF.

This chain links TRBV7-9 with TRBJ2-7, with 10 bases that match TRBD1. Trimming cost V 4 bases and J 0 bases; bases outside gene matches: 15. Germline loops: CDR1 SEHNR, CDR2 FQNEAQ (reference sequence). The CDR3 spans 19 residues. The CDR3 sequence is CASSSITLGQGLNSYEQYF. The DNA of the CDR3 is TGTGCCAGCAGCTCGATCACCTTGGGACAGGGGTTAAACTCCTACGAGCAGTACTTC.

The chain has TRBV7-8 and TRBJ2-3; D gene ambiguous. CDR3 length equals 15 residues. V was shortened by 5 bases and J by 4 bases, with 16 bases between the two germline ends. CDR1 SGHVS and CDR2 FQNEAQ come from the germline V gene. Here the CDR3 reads CASSLVRSHADTQYF. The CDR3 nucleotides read TGTGCCAGCAGCCTAGTAAGAAGCCACGCAGATACGCAGTATTTT.

The CDR3 DNA reads as TGTGCCAGAAGTCAAGGACAGGGACATGACTATGGCTACACCTTC. Translation gives CARSQGQGHDYGYTF. This chain connects TRBV5-3 to TRBJ1-2; 8 bases line up with TRBD1. TRBV5-3 is treated as an ORF (open reading frame) with a function not yet certain. The CDR3 extends over 15 amino acids. J gave up 3 bases and V 5 bases, and 9 bases lay outside the gene matches.

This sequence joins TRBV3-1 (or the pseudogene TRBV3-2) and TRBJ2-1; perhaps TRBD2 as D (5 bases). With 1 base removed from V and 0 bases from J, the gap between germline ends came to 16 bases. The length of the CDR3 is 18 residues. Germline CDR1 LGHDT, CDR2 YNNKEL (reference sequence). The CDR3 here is CASSQVGTRASSYNEQFF. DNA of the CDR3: TGTGCCAGCAGCCAAGTGGGTACTAGGGCAAGCTCCTACAATGAGCAGTTCTTC.

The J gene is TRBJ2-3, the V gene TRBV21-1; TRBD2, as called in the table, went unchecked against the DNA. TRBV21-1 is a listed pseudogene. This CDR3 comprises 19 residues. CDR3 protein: CASSKGQGTSGARGDTQYF. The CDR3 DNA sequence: TGTGCCAGCAGCAAAGGACAGGGGACTAGCGGGGCCCGGGGAGATACGCAGTATTTT.

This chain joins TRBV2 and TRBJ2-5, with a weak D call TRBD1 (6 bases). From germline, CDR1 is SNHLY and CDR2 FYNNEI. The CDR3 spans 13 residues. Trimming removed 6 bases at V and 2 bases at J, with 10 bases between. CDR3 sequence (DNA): TGTGCCAGCAGATTGGACAGTCAAGAGACCCAGTACTTC. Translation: CASRLDSQETQYF.

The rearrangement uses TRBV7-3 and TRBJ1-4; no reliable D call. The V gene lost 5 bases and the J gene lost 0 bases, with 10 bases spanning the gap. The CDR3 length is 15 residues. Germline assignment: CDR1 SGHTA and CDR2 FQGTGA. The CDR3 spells CASSPSGATNEKLFF. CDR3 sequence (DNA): TGTGCCAGCAGCCCTTCGGGAGCAACTAATGAAAAACTGTTTTTT.

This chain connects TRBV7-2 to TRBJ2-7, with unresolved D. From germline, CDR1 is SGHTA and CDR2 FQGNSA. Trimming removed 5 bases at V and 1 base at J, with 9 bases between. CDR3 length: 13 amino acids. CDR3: CASSPHNSYEQYF. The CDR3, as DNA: TGTGCCAGCAGCCCACATAATTCCTACGAGCAGTACTTC.

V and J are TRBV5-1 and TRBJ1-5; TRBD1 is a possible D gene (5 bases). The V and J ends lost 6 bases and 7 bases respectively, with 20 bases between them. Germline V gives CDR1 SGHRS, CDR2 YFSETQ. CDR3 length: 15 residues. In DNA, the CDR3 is TGCGCCAGCATACACGGGGGAGGGGTGTTACAGCCCCAGCATTTT. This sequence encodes CASIHGGGVLQPQHF.

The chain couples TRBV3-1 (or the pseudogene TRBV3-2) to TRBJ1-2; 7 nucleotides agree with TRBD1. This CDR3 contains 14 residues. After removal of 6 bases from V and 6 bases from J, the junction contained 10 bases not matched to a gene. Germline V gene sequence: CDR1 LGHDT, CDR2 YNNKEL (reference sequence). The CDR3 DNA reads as TGTGCCAGCAGTCCCACAGGGGCTTCGCATGGCTACACCTTC. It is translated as CASSPTGASHGYTF.

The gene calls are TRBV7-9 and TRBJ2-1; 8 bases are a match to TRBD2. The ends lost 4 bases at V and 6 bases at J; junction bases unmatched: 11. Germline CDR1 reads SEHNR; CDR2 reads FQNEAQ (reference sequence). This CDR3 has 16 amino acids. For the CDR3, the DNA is TGTGCCAGCAGCTCTACCGGGGGGGCCGGTTCCAATGAGCAGTTCTTC. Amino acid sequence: CASSSTGGAGSNEQFF.

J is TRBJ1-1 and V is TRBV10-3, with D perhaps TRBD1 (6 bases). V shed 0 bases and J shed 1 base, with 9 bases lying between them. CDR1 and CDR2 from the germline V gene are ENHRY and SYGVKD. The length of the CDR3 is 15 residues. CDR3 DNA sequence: TGTGCCATCAGTGAGTCACGGGGGGCGAACACTGAAGCTTTCTTT. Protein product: CAISESRGANTEAFF.

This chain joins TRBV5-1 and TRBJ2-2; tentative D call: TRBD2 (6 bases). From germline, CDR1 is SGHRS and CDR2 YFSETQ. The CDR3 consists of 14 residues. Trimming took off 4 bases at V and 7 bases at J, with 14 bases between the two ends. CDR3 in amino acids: CASSLRESIGELFF. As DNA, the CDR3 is TGCGCCAGCAGCCTCCGGGAGTCCATCGGGGAGCTGTTTTTT.

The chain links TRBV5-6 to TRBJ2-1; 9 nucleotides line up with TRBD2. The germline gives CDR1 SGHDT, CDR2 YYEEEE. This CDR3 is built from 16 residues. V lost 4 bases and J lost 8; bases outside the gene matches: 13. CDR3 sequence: CASSLVGTSIPHEQFF. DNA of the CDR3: TGTGCCAGCAGCCTTGTCGGGACTAGCATCCCCCATGAGCAGTTCTTC.